The source of this T cell receptor beta chain is a study of blood T cell repertoires in COVID-19. The repertoire was sequenced with immunoSEQ multiplex PCR; TCRdb's copy has only in-frame clones and lacks some. The top ten clones hold less than 4.5% of a sample with roughly 140,000 clones, under 85% of them seen once. This CDR3 comprises 14 residues. Per the germline V gene, CDR1 is MNHEY and CDR2 is SMNVEV (reference sequence). The V and J ends lost 6 bases and 7 bases respectively, with 15 bases between them. The sequence was collected from a woman older than 75 with acute or convalescent COVID-19. The V call is TRBV27, the J call TRBJ1-4; D possibly corresponds to TRBD1 (6 bases). Material for sequencing was peripheral blood. The CDR3 DNA follows: TGTGCCAGCAGCAAACAGGGCTTTGGTGAAAAACTGTTTTTT. Translation: CASSKQGFGEKLFF.